The 16 T cell receptor beta chains presented below share a single source sample, sequenced in a study of blood T cell repertoires in COVID-19. TCRdb keeps only in-frame clones here, not all; method: immunoSEQ multiplex PCR. The table includes approximately 59,000 clones, 80% to 90% detected once. The specimen sequenced was peripheral blood. These receptors came from a man older than 75 with acute or convalescent COVID-19.

The rearrangement links TRBV23-1 to TRBJ2-3; tentative D call: TRBD1 (6 bases). Being an ORF, TRBV23-1 has a function that is uncertain. V lost 2 bases to trimming and J lost 3 bases, with 15 bases between them. This CDR3 contains 16 residues. This CDR3 is CASSQADRSPTDTQYF. DNA for the CDR3: TGCGCCAGCAGTCAAGCCGACAGGAGCCCAACAGATACGCAGTATTTT.

This clone was observed many times. The chain couples TRBV5-8 to TRBJ2-7; tentatively, D is TRBD2 (6 bases). The CDR3 length is 14 residues. V gave up 4 bases and J gave up 3 bases, with 14 bases separating them. Germline-derived CDR1 and CDR2 are SGHTS and YDEGEE. CDR3 residues: CASSEPGLSYEQYF. The CDR3 DNA reads as TGTGCCAGCAGCGAACCGGGACTGAGCTACGAGCAGTACTTC.

The chain couples TRBV19 to TRBJ1-2; D is possibly TRBD1 (6 bases). V dropped 10 bases and J dropped 8 bases, with 17 bases sitting between them. CDR3 length equals 12 residues. The V gene's germline CDR1 is LNHDA and CDR2 SQIVND (reference sequence). The CDR3 reads CAIYRVTDGYTF. The CDR3 coding sequence is TGTGCCATCTACAGGGTGACCGACGGCTACACCTTC.

This clone was counted once. This sequence joins TRBV18 and TRBJ2-2; D possibly corresponds to TRBD2 (6 bases). Germline assignment: CDR1 KGHSH and CDR2 LQKENI. Trimming pared 4 bases from V and 0 bases from J, leaving 9 bases between. CDR3 length equals 15 residues. The CDR3 here is CASSLGLTNTGELFF. CDR3 DNA: TGTGCCAGCTCACTTGGACTAACGAACACCGGGGAGCTGTTTTTT.

The chain carries TRBV4-1 and TRBJ2-7; 10 bases line up with TRBD1. The CDR3 loop spans 16 amino acids. V trimming: 4 bases; J trimming: 5 bases; junction bases outside the gene matches: 11. CDR1 is MGHRA and CDR2 is YSYEKL in the germline V gene. CDR3 bases: TGCGCCAGCAGCCCGAATCGGGGACAGGGGTCGGACGAGCAGTACTTC. As protein: CASSPNRGQGSDEQYF.

The chain couples TRBV6-5 to TRBJ1-1, with 8 bases fitting TRBD1. Looked up from germline, CDR1 is MNHEY and CDR2 is SVGAGI. CDR3 length: 13 amino acids. V was pared by 6 bases and J by 3 bases, with 3 bases of the junction left unmatched. This chain's CDR3 is CASRDRADTEAFF. The DNA for the CDR3 is TGTGCCAGCAGGGACAGGGCGGACACTGAAGCTTTCTTT.

The CDR3 nucleotides are TGTGCCTGGAGCGGACAGGGAGCCTACGAGCAGTACTTC. It is translated as CAWSGQGAYEQYF. The chain joins TRBV30 to TRBJ2-7, with 8 bases matching TRBD1. From germline, CDR1 is GTSNPN and CDR2 SVGIG (reference sequence). The CDR3 covers 13 residues. With 3 bases clipped from V and 2 bases from J, the junction kept 3 bases outside the gene matches.

This CDR3 reads CSVDLQGVGTDTQYF. In DNA, the CDR3 is TGCAGCGTTGACCTACAGGGGGTGGGCACAGATACGCAGTATTTT. The J gene is TRBJ2-3, the V gene TRBV29-1; the match to TRBD1 covers 8 bases. J lost 1 base, V lost 3 bases, and 6 bases had no gene match. CDR3 length: 15 residues. Germline CDR1 is SQVTM and CDR2 is ANQGSEA.

The rearrangement joins TRBV15 to TRBJ2-3; 9 nucleotides match TRBD1. Trimming at V came to 2 bases and at J to 2 bases, leaving 5 bases not matched to a gene. Germline CDR1 is LNHNV and CDR2 is YYDKDF (reference sequence). The CDR3 spans 16 residues. The CDR3 is CATSRRTGVNTDTQYF. CDR3 coding DNA: TGTGCCACCAGCAGACGGACAGGGGTTAACACAGATACGCAGTATTTT.

The gene calls are TRBV7-2 and TRBJ2-3, with D possibly matching TRBD2 (5 bases). This CDR3 is built from 15 residues. The V gene's germline CDR1 is SGHTA and CDR2 FQGNSA. Trimming left V 5 bases short and J 2 bases short, with 14 bases between. CDR3 nucleotides: TGTGCCAGCAGCCCCCGGGAAATAGTCACAGATACGCAGTATTTT. It yields the protein CASSPREIVTDTQYF.

The rearrangement joins TRBV3-1 (or the pseudogene TRBV3-2) to TRBJ2-4; D remains unclear. Germline CDR1 and CDR2: LGHDT and YNNKEL (reference sequence). The CDR3 loop spans 16 amino acids. The ends were cut back, 6 bases at V and 0 bases at J, with 15 bases in the middle. CDR3 sequence (DNA): TGTGCCAGCAGATCGACAAGATCTCTAGCCAAAAACATTCAGTACTTC. The encoded protein is CASRSTRSLAKNIQYF.

The chain employs TRBV11-2 and TRBJ2-3; 7 nucleotides align to TRBD2. The V gene's germline CDR1 is SGHAT and CDR2 FQNNGV. The length of the CDR3 is 16 residues. Trimming at V came to 2 bases and at J to 3 bases, leaving 8 bases not matched to a gene. In DNA form, the CDR3 reads TGTGCCAGCAGCTTAAGGGCTAGCGGTGTAACAGATACGCAGTATTTT. It encodes CASSLRASGVTDTQYF.

The table lists this clone with a few counts. This chain uses TRBV19 with TRBJ1-2; 7 bases fit TRBD1. This CDR3 comprises 16 residues. Germline-derived CDR1 and CDR2 are LNHDA and SQIVND (reference sequence). With V trimmed by 3 bases and J by 0 bases, 7 bases remained unmatched. This CDR3 is CASSILPGTANYGYTF. In nucleotides, the CDR3 is TGTGCCAGTAGTATTCTACCCGGGACAGCTAACTATGGCTACACCTTC.

The chain couples TRBV7-3 to TRBJ2-1; no firm D call. This CDR3 spans 15 amino acids. Trimming took 2 bases from V and 6 from J, leaving 14 bases between them. CDR1 and CDR2 from the germline V gene are SGHTA and FQGTGA. The CDR3 reads CASSLGEIPSNEQFF. The CDR3 bases are TGTGCCAGCAGCTTAGGAGAGATCCCCTCCAATGAGCAGTTCTTC.

The count of this clone is one. The rearrangement uses TRBV29-1 and TRBJ2-1; 8 bases match TRBD2. This CDR3 is built from 14 residues. Germline V gene sequence: CDR1 SQVTM, CDR2 ANQGSEA. After removal of 5 bases from V and 10 bases from J, the junction contained 13 bases not matched to a gene. Here the CDR3 reads CSVISGKTRGEQFF. The CDR3 bases are TGCAGCGTTATTAGCGGGAAGACTCGGGGGGAGCAGTTCTTC.

This clone appeared a single time. The chain uses TRBV5-4 and TRBJ2-7, with 7 positions matching TRBD1. Losses at the gene ends were 4 bases for V and 4 bases for J; bases not matched to a gene: 17. In germline, CDR1 is SGHNT, CDR2 YYREEE (reference sequence). The CDR3 runs 17 residues. The CDR3 is CASSTGTTGTVMYEQYF. The CDR3 DNA follows: TGTGCCAGCAGCACCGGTACGACCGGGACAGTGATGTACGAGCAGTACTTC.